This TCR beta chain was identified in a study of CD8 T cells in ankylosing spondylitis (dated by TCRdb to 2016 to 2017). Broadly, across the study: The study set out to find disease-linked TCR variants by profiling T cell receptor beta repertoires in ankylosing spondylitis patients and healthy donors. The full study cohort was made up of 25 to 30 ankylosing spondylitis patients and over 90 healthy donors. Peripheral blood samples were taken, and synovial fluid was additionally collected from ankylosing spondylitis patients. Study-wide findings and limitations: The disease-linked clones were reported as significantly enriched in matched synovial fluid samples from ankylosing spondylitis patients. A CD8+ phenotype was shown by the disease-linked clones, which were found at relatively low frequencies in peripheral blood. Some TCR beta motif variants had previously been reported in synovial fluid and blood of reactive arthritis patients, which suggested common disease-initiation mechanisms. Blood from ankylosing spondylitis patients appeared to be characterized by a TCR beta motif composed of roughly eight highly homologous amino acid variants.

CDR1 and CDR2 are read off the germline V gene as SGHDN and FVKESK. Trimming accounts for 4 bases at V and 7 bases at J, while the number of junction bases matched to no gene is 5. From its cysteine to its phenylalanine, the CDR3 spans 14 amino acids. Of the read, only the CDR3 DNA is kept; its 42 bases are in frame from base 1. This clonotype appeared a few times. Which antigen it targets is not known. There are no base qualities to consult, and no much larger clone falls within one base. This sample was sequenced with an Illumina HiSeq 2500. Quantitative 5'-RACE with molecular barcodes was the method used to prepare the TCR beta libraries. From the authors' description of their analysis: A new computational method based on a probabilistic model of VDJ rearrangement was used to identify disease-linked TCR variants. The raw public reads went through TCRdb reprocessing: fastp at Q25, MiXCR clone calling, in-frame beta chains kept. Under each unique CDR3 protein, matching rows form one entry showing the most common genes and DNA. The V and J calls were determined by TCRdb, not by the authors. The sample includes 750,000 to 850,000 distinct CDR3 sequences, with roughly 12% observed a single time. The top ten hold 0.51% of the sample.

The sequenced sample consisted of blood, either unsorted or a sorted T cell fraction (not recorded which). The chain uses TRBV14 and TRBJ2-1; 9 central bases correspond to TRBD1. The TCR comes from a male donor with ankylosing spondylitis. The DNA sequence reads TGTGCCAGCAGCCGGGACAGGGCAGAAAATGAGCAGTTCTTC. It translates to CASSRDRAENEQFF.